Shown below are 27 T cell receptor beta chains from a single sample sequenced in a study of cytomegalovirus exposure and HLA in healthy donors. A multiplex PCR was run with 60 Vbeta primers and 13 Jbeta primers. The assay was immunoSEQ multiplex PCR, and TCRdb's table has in-frame clones only and misses some. The sample lists some 200,000 clones, over 75% occurring once. What was sequenced was PBMCs. The receptors come from a man in his late teens or twenties in good health and CMV-seronegative.

The V call is TRBV5-1, the J call TRBJ2-1; 7 nucleotides align to TRBD2. The CDR3 sequence is 15 residues long. J lost 0 bases, V lost 3 bases, and 3 bases had no gene match. Germline V CDR1 and CDR2: SGHRS, YFSETQ. The CDR3 nucleotides read TGCGCCAGCAGCTCCGGGACTAACTCCTACAATGAGCAGTTCTTC. It yields the protein CASSSGTNSYNEQFF. The full variable domain, with the rest looked up from reference TRBV5-1 and TRBJ2-1, is KAGVTQTPRYLIKTRGQQVTLSCSPISGHRSVSWYQQTPGQGLQFLFEYFSETQRNKGNFPGRFSGRQFSNSRSEMNVSTLELGDSALYLCASSSGTNSYNEQFFGPGTRLTVL.

This chain joins TRBV6-5 and TRBJ1-2; D not resolved. V was clipped by 5 bases and J by 4 bases, with 11 bases between them. CDR3 length equals 13 residues. The germline V gene encodes CDR1 MNHEY and CDR2 SVGAGI. The CDR3: CASSERGFYGYTF. The CDR3 coding sequence is TGTGCCAGCAGTGAACGGGGTTTCTATGGCTACACCTTC.

The DNA of the CDR3 is TGTGCCAGCAGCGTAGTCCGGGATAGCAATCAGCCCCAGCATTTT. It codes for CASSVVRDSNQPQHF. The V and J genes are TRBV9 and TRBJ1-5; D is unresolved. Germline CDR1 reads SGDLS; CDR2 reads YYNGEE. The CDR3 extends over 15 amino acids. Deletions cut 0 bases from V and 0 bases from J, with 7 bases between.

V is TRBV6-5 and J is TRBJ2-7; 10 positions agree with TRBD2. The CDR3 loop spans 15 amino acids. Trimming cost V 6 bases and J 4 bases; bases outside gene matches: 9. Per germline, CDR1 MNHEY and CDR2 SVGAGI. CDR3 sequence: CASSYVTSGNYEQYF. CDR3 DNA: TGTGCCAGCAGCTATGTAACTAGCGGGAATTACGAGCAGTACTTC.

This clone was picked up one time. The J gene is TRBJ2-2, the V gene TRBV29-1; TRBD2 aligns across 13 bases. CDR1 and CDR2 from the germline V gene are SQVTM and ANQGSEA. This CDR3 spans 16 amino acids. V trimming: 7 bases; J trimming: 4 bases; junction bases outside the gene matches: 9. The CDR3 DNA reads TGCAGCGCCCAAACTAGCGGGGGGGCTCGCACCGGGGAGCTGTTTTTT. This sequence encodes CSAQTSGGARTGELFF.

This chain links TRBV11-3 with TRBJ2-7, with D tentatively TRBD1 (6 bases). Trimming cost V 1 base and J 0 bases, with 10 bases left between them. Per germline, CDR1 SGHNT and CDR2 YENEEA. This CDR3 has 15 residues. In nucleotides, the CDR3 is TGTGCCAGCAGCTTAGCCTCAGGGGACTCCTACGAGCAGTACTTC. It yields the protein CASSLASGDSYEQYF.

V usage is TRBV7-6 and J usage is TRBJ2-5, with 8 bases aligning to TRBD1. Trimming at V came to 5 bases and at J to 4 bases, leaving 3 bases not matched to a gene. This CDR3 comprises 13 residues. CDR1 is SGHVS and CDR2 is FNYEAQ in the germline V gene. CDR3 coding DNA: TGTGCCAGCAGCATCGGGACAGGAGAGACCCAGTACTTC. Amino acid sequence: CASSIGTGETQYF. Drawing the rest from reference TRBV7-6 and TRBJ2-5, the complete variable domain is GAGVSQSPRYKVTKRGQDVALRCDPISGHVSLYWYRQALGQGPEFLTYFNYEAQQDKSGLPNDRFSAERPEGSISTLTIQRTEQRDSAMYRCASSIGTGETQYFGPGTRLLVL.

The chain's CDR3 is CASSPRGGTGVSEQYF. DNA for the CDR3: TGTGCCAGCAGCCCCCGCGGTGGGACAGGGGTTTCCGAGCAGTACTTC. The chain recombines TRBV11-2 with TRBJ2-7; 10 bases line up with TRBD1. CDR1 SGHAT and CDR2 FQNNGV come from the germline V gene. Trimming took 5 bases from V and 6 from J; bases not matched to a gene: 13. The CDR3 is made up of 16 amino acids.

The chain joins TRBV29-1 to TRBJ2-2; a possible D gene is TRBD1 (5 bases). CDR1 is SQVTM, CDR2 ANQGSEA, per germline. Between the trimmed V and J ends, which lost 2 bases and 1 base, there was a span of 8 bases. This CDR3 spans 14 amino acids. Written as DNA, the CDR3 is TGCAGCGTTGAAAAGGGGTGGAACACCGGGGAGCTGTTTTTT. Protein: CSVEKGWNTGELFF.

The rearrangement uses TRBV5-6 and TRBJ1-2; 7 positions match TRBD1. CDR1 is SGHDT, CDR2 YYEEEE, per germline. Trimming removed 0 bases from V and 8 bases from J; junction bases left unmatched: 7. This CDR3 has 14 amino acids. CDR3 region: CASSLGPGGYGYTF. The CDR3 DNA reads TGTGCCAGCAGCTTGGGCCCAGGGGGATACGGCTACACCTTC.

As for this clone: This CDR3 is also generated by other DNA sequences in the sample. The rearrangement links TRBV5-1 to TRBJ2-7, with D tentatively TRBD2 (7 bases). Germline-derived CDR1 and CDR2 are SGHRS and YFSETQ. This CDR3 has 15 amino acids. The V gene lost 0 bases and the J gene lost 0 bases, with 10 bases spanning the gap. The CDR3, as DNA: TGCGCCAGCAGCTTGGTCGCGGGGGCCTCCTACGAGCAGTACTTC. Amino acid sequence: CASSLVAGASYEQYF.

The chain carries TRBV7-8 and TRBJ2-7, with D unresolved. V lost 5 bases to trimming and J lost 4 bases, with 15 bases between them. CDR1 and CDR2 (germline): SGHVS, FQNEAQ. This CDR3 is 14 amino acids long. In DNA form, the CDR3 reads TGTGCCAGCAGCCCTAGGCCAACCGATTACGAGCAGTACTTC. It codes for CASSPRPTDYEQYF.

J is TRBJ1-1 and V is TRBV27, with a tentative D call TRBD1 (5 bases). CDR1 is MNHEY, CDR2 SMNVEV, per germline (reference sequence). V lost 3 bases and J 0 bases, leaving 8 bases between the germline ends. CDR3 length equals 14 residues. In nucleotides, the CDR3 is TGTGCCAGCAGTTTGGGGCACATGAACACTGAAGCTTTCTTT. Translating gives CASSLGHMNTEAFF.

The chain joins TRBV7-2 to TRBJ1-2; D unresolved. The CDR3 is 16 amino acids. CDR1 is SGHTA and CDR2 is FQGNSA in the germline V gene. V gave up 4 bases and J gave up 6 bases, with 21 bases separating them. The CDR3 is CASSYGVSEISDGYTF. The CDR3 bases are TGTGCCAGCAGCTACGGGGTCTCTGAGATTTCCGATGGCTACACCTTC.

The rearrangement links TRBV5-8 to TRBJ2-1; TRBD2 matches 10 bases. The CDR3 sequence is 15 residues long. Trimming at V came to 5 bases and at J to 4 bases, leaving 6 bases not matched to a gene. Germline lookup yields CDR1 SGHTS and CDR2 YDEGEE. The CDR3 nucleotides read TGTGCCAGCAGTCCGGGACTAGCGATTTACAATGAGCAGTTCTTC. It yields the protein CASSPGLAIYNEQFF.

The chain joins TRBV27 to TRBJ2-4; the D gene is possibly TRBD1 (6 bases). Trimming stripped 7 bases from V and 5 bases from J, with 18 bases between. Germline V lookup: CDR1 MNHEY, CDR2 SMNVEV (reference sequence). The CDR3 extends over 15 amino acids. The CDR3 nucleotides are TGTGCCAGCAAATCACCAGGGGACGTCCAAAACATTCAGTACTTC. Translated: CASKSPGDVQNIQYF.

V gene TRBV11-3 combines with J gene TRBJ1-1, with 8 nucleotides matching TRBD1. Germline values: CDR1 SGHNT, CDR2 YENEEA. With 2 bases clipped from V and 4 bases from J, the junction kept 3 bases outside the gene matches. The CDR3 sequence is 14 residues long. CDR3 nucleotides: TGTGCCAGCAGCTTACAGGGGGCGGGCACTGAAGCTTTCTTT. Residues: CASSLQGAGTEAFF. Full variable domain (outside the CDR3, taken from reference TRBV11-3 and TRBJ1-1): EAGVVQSPRYKIIEKKQPVAFWCNPISGHNTLYWYLQNLGQGPELLIRYENEEAVDDSQLPKDRFSAERLKGVDSTLKIQPAELGDSAVYLCASSLQGAGTEAFFGQGTRLTVV.

This clone has a handful of counts. This sequence joins TRBV28 and TRBJ2-5, with D possibly being TRBD2 (5 bases). The CDR3 totals 13 residues. Looked up from germline, CDR1 is MDHEN and CDR2 is SYDVKM. V lost 5 bases and J lost 5, with 12 bases in between. CDR3 sequence reads: CASSQLVRETQYF. Written as DNA, the CDR3 is TGTGCCAGCAGTCAACTAGTTCGGGAGACCCAGTACTTC.

The chain has TRBV27 and TRBJ2-1; 8 nucleotides line up with TRBD2. The CDR3 runs 17 residues. Germline lookup yields CDR1 MNHEY and CDR2 SMNVEV (reference sequence). V trimming: 7 bases; J trimming: 3 bases; junction bases outside the gene matches: 14. CDR3 sequence: CASTSVAAGGGYNEQFF. The DNA of the CDR3 is TGTGCCAGCACATCAGTTGCGGCGGGAGGCGGCTACAATGAGCAGTTCTTC.

This chain links TRBV7-6 with TRBJ2-2, with D possibly matching TRBD1 (5 bases). Trimming cost V 4 bases and J 2 bases, with 8 bases left between them. The CDR3 runs to 14 residues. The germline V gene has CDR1 SGHVS and CDR2 FNYEAQ. CDR3 protein: CASSSGINTGELFF. Here the CDR3 DNA reads TGTGCCAGCAGCTCAGGGATAAACACCGGGGAGCTGTTTTTT.

This clone was counted once. The genes are TRBV2 and TRBJ1-1; D unclear. The V gene lost 5 bases and the J gene lost 1 base, with 5 bases spanning the gap. The CDR3 extends over 12 amino acids. Germline CDR1 SNHLY, CDR2 FYNNEI. The CDR3 is CASSRQNTEAFF. Written as DNA, the CDR3 is TGTGCCAGCAGTAGACAGAACACTGAAGCTTTCTTT.

This clone was counted between two and nine times. The chain employs TRBV7-9 and TRBJ1-3, with unresolved D. CDR1 is SEHNR, CDR2 FQNEAQ, per germline (reference sequence). The V end lost 5 bases, the J end lost 4 bases, and 12 bases lay between the germline ends. CDR3 length equals 14 residues. CDR3 coding DNA: TGTGCCAGCAGCCTGGCGGGTGGAGGAAACACCATATATTTT. This translates into CASSLAGGGNTIYF. Looking up the rest from reference TRBV7-9 and TRBJ1-3 gives the full variable domain: DTGVSQNPRHKITKRGQNVTFRCDPISEHNRLYWYRQTLGQGPEFLTYFQNEAQLEKSRLLSDRFSAERPKGSFSTLEIQRTEQGDSAMYLCASSLAGGGNTIYFGEGSWLTVV.

The rearrangement uses TRBV5-4 and TRBJ2-2, with 12 bases matching TRBD2. This CDR3 is 19 amino acids long. V was pared by 4 bases and J by 0 bases, with 10 bases of the junction left unmatched. CDR1 SGHNT and CDR2 YYREEE come from the germline V gene (reference sequence). CDR3 sequence: CASSDPTSGSSANTGELFF. CDR3 bases: TGTGCCAGCAGCGACCCGACTAGCGGGAGTTCCGCGAACACCGGGGAGCTGTTTTTT.

The table lists this clone with a few counts. The chain links TRBV7-9 to TRBJ2-1; TRBD2 matches 13 bases. V lost 5 bases to trimming and J lost 5 bases; unmatched junction nucleotides: 3. CDR1 is SEHNR, CDR2 FQNEAQ, per germline (reference sequence). The CDR3 has 15 amino acids. The CDR3 spells CASSQGTSGNNEQFF. In nucleotides, the CDR3 is TGTGCCAGCAGCCAAGGGACTAGCGGGAACAATGAGCAGTTCTTC.

The CDR3 nucleotides read TGCGCCAGCAGTTTTCGGGACAGGGGAATCCACAATGAGCAGTTCTTC. This gives the protein CASSFRDRGIHNEQFF. The chain carries TRBV23-1 and TRBJ2-1, with 10 bases lining up with TRBD1. TRBV23-1 is flagged as an ORF with uncertain function. The J segment lost 5 bases and the V segment lost 5 bases, leaving 9 bases of the junction unmatched. The CDR3 spans 16 residues.

The V gene is TRBV5-5, the J gene TRBJ1-1, with D perhaps TRBD1 (5 bases). V gave up 2 bases and J gave up 8 bases, with 22 bases separating them. The CDR3 runs 16 residues. The germline V gene has CDR1 SGHKS and CDR2 YYEKEE (reference sequence). The chain's CDR3 is CASSFGAVVLHSEAFF. The DNA for the CDR3 is TGTGCCAGCAGCTTTGGGGCAGTTGTTTTGCACTCGGAAGCTTTCTTT.

The rearrangement uses TRBV19 and TRBJ1-1; 7 bases align to TRBD1. The CDR3 is made up of 14 amino acids. Germline V lookup: CDR1 LNHDA, CDR2 SQIVND (reference sequence). Germline trimming cut 3 bases from V and 4 bases from J; bases unmatched to any gene: 5. CDR3 residues: CASSIGQEGTEAFF. The CDR3 region has the DNA TGTGCCAGTAGTATCGGACAGGAGGGCACTGAAGCTTTCTTT.